Presented here are 22 T cell receptor beta chains from one specimen sequenced in a study of shared T cell receptors in the human thymus. Measured with immunoSEQ multiplex PCR; TCRdb has only the in-frame clones, and not every one. The sample holds hundreds of thousands of clones, more than 75% seen once. This sample also appeared in a second study, on human thymus T cells.

What was sequenced was thymocytes. These receptors were taken from a boy in the first two years of life with a congenital heart defect.

The chain couples TRBV4-3 to TRBJ2-1, with 13 bases matching TRBD2. Losses at the gene ends were 5 bases for V and 8 bases for J; bases not matched to a gene: 9. The CDR3 has 16 residues. The V gene's germline CDR1 is LGHNA and CDR2 YSLEER. CDR3 bases: TGCGCCAGCAGCTTCAGGACTAGCGGGAGTCGGCATGAGCAGTTCTTC. Protein sequence: CASSFRTSGSRHEQFF.

V gene TRBV28 combines with J gene TRBJ1-5; 9 bases match TRBD1. V dropped 5 bases and J dropped 0; count of bases not matched to a gene: 8. Per germline, CDR1 MDHEN and CDR2 SYDVKM. The CDR3 extends over 17 amino acids. CDR3 DNA: TGTGCCAGCAGTCCCCCGGGACAGGGAGATAGCAATCAGCCCCAGCATTTT. Protein product: CASSPPGQGDSNQPQHF.

The gene calls are TRBV4-3 and TRBJ1-1, with 8 nucleotides matching TRBD1. Germline-derived CDR1 and CDR2 are LGHNA and YSLEER. CDR3 length: 17 amino acids. V trimming: 2 bases; J trimming: 2 bases; junction bases outside the gene matches: 10. The DNA of the CDR3 is TGCGCCAGCAGCCAACGAACAGGGGGATGGGACAACACTGAAGCTTTCTTT. Protein sequence: CASSQRTGGWDNTEAFF.

The V call is TRBV30, the J call TRBJ2-7, with TRBD1 matching 10 bases. The germline gives CDR1 GTSNPN, CDR2 SVGIG (reference sequence). This CDR3 region has 15 residues. V was pared by 0 bases and J by 2 bases, with 4 bases of the junction left unmatched. The CDR3 DNA reads as TGTGCCTGGAGTGTACGACAGGGGGCGCCCTACGAGCAGTACTTC. Translation: CAWSVRQGAPYEQYF. Supplemented by reference TRBV30 and TRBJ2-7, the full variable domain reads SQTIHQWPATLVQPVGSPLSLECTVEGTSNPNLYWYRQAAGRGLQLLFYSVGIGQISSEVPQNLSASRPQDRQFILSSKKLLLSDSGFYLCAWSVRQGAPYEQYFGPGTRLTVT.

The chain carries TRBV28 and TRBJ2-3; TRBD1 is a possible D gene (5 bases). From germline, CDR1 is MDHEN and CDR2 SYDVKM. This CDR3 is built from 14 residues. The V and J ends lost 7 bases and 5 bases respectively, with 16 bases between them. CDR3 nucleotide sequence: TGTGCCAGCATGGGCAGGGTGAAGATAGATACGCAGTATTTT. Translation gives CASMGRVKIDTQYF.

V and J are TRBV27 and TRBJ1-2, with 9 bases that match TRBD1. CDR1 and CDR2 (germline): MNHEY, SMNVEV (reference sequence). This CDR3 has 16 amino acids. The V segment lost 7 bases and the J segment 4 bases; nucleotides outside the gene matches: 13. The chain's CDR3 is CASKELTGTGLYGYTF. The CDR3 DNA is TGTGCCAGCAAAGAACTTACCGGGACAGGGCTCTATGGCTACACCTTC.

The gene calls are TRBV28 and TRBJ2-1, with 14 bases identical to TRBD2. The V gene end was trimmed by 5 bases and the J gene end by 1 base; junction bases not matched to a gene: 13. The length of the CDR3 is 20 residues. Germline V gives CDR1 MDHEN, CDR2 SYDVKM. CDR3 in amino acids: CASSTPGTSGGGGSYNEQFF. The DNA for the CDR3 is TGTGCCAGCAGTACTCCCGGGACTAGCGGGGGAGGGGGGTCCTACAATGAGCAGTTCTTC.

The chain carries TRBV5-1 and TRBJ1-1; TRBD1 is a possible D gene (5 bases). V was shortened by 0 bases and J by 1 base, with 10 bases between the two germline ends. Looked up from germline, CDR1 is SGHRS and CDR2 is YFSETQ. The CDR3 is 15 amino acids. For the CDR3, the DNA is TGCGCCAGCAGCTTGGGACAGTTTCGGAACACTGAAGCTTTCTTT. It specifies CASSLGQFRNTEAFF. The whole variable domain, remainder taken from reference TRBV5-1 and TRBJ1-1, is KAGVTQTPRYLIKTRGQQVTLSCSPISGHRSVSWYQQTPGQGLQFLFEYFSETQRNKGNFPGRFSGRQFSNSRSEMNVSTLELGDSALYLCASSLGQFRNTEAFFGQGTRLTVV.

The chain has TRBV27 and TRBJ2-7; 7 bases are a match to TRBD1. Germline CDR1 reads MNHEY; CDR2 reads SMNVEV (reference sequence). This CDR3 has 22 amino acids. Trimming removed 2 bases from V and 2 bases from J; junction bases left unmatched: 27. CDR3 sequence: CASSLPGTAGPTLRAKTYEQYF. CDR3 nucleotide sequence: TGTGCCAGCAGTTTACCCGGGACAGCAGGACCAACCCTACGAGCTAAGACCTACGAGCAGTACTTC.

V and J are TRBV5-1 and TRBJ2-3, with 10 nucleotides matching TRBD2. CDR1 is SGHRS and CDR2 is YFSETQ in the germline V gene. This CDR3 is built from 16 residues. V shed 4 bases and J 5 bases; nucleotides not matched to a gene: 10. CDR3 protein: CASSPGSGRAVDTQYF. The CDR3 region has the DNA TGCGCCAGCAGCCCGGGAAGCGGGAGGGCCGTAGATACGCAGTATTTT. The full variable domain, completed using reference TRBV5-1 and TRBJ2-3, is KAGVTQTPRYLIKTRGQQVTLSCSPISGHRSVSWYQQTPGQGLQFLFEYFSETQRNKGNFPGRFSGRQFSNSRSEMNVSTLELGDSALYLCASSPGSGRAVDTQYFGPGTRLTVL.

In its sample, this clone was seen once. The rearrangement joins TRBV28 to TRBJ1-1; D may be TRBD1 (5 bases). CDR1 and CDR2 from the germline V gene are MDHEN and SYDVKM. The CDR3 runs to 16 residues. The germline V and J ends were trimmed by 3 bases and 1 base, with 15 bases remaining between them. In DNA, the CDR3 is TGTGCCAGCAGTTTCCCTTACCTTAGGGGGAACACTGAAGCTTTCTTT. Its translation is CASSFPYLRGNTEAFF.

The chain links TRBV5-6 to TRBJ1-2; 7 bases fit TRBD1. From germline, CDR1 is SGHDT and CDR2 YYEEEE. This CDR3 is 15 amino acids long. Trimming at V came to 4 bases and at J to 4 bases, leaving 10 bases not matched to a gene. The CDR3 DNA reads as TGTGCCAGCAGCCCCGAGTGGAGGGGGCTCTATGGCTACACCTTC. Amino acids: CASSPEWRGLYGYTF.

This clone occurred once. This chain joins TRBV4-1 and TRBJ1-5, with TRBD1 identical over 8 bases. The V segment lost 1 base and the J segment 4 bases; nucleotides outside the gene matches: 12. The CDR3 length is 18 residues. The germline gives CDR1 MGHRA, CDR2 YSYEKL. The CDR3 spells CASSQVLIGQGYNQPQHF. The CDR3 DNA sequence: TGCGCCAGCAGCCAAGTTTTAATCGGACAGGGATATAATCAGCCCCAGCATTTT.

This sequence joins TRBV6-1 and TRBJ1-6, with no clear D. Trimming shortened V by 5 bases and J by 8 bases, and 13 bases separated the two germline ends. This CDR3 contains 14 residues. The germline gives CDR1 MNHNS, CDR2 SASEGT. DNA of the CDR3: TGTGCCAGCAGTTCCCAGAGCAGGTATTCACCCCTCCACTTT. Translation: CASSSQSRYSPLHF.

This chain joins TRBV28 and TRBJ1-5; perhaps TRBD1 as D (6 bases). V lost 4 bases and J lost 4, with 8 bases in between. The CDR3 length is 13 residues. The germline gives CDR1 MDHEN, CDR2 SYDVKM. CDR3 nucleotides: TGTGCCAGCAGTTACAGGGCAAATCAGCCCCAGCATTTT. It specifies CASSYRANQPQHF.

This clone was observed a few times. CDR3 coding DNA: TGTGCCAGCAGCGAGGGATGGCCCACGCAGTATTTT. It yields the protein CASSEGWPTQYF. The rearrangement links TRBV2 to TRBJ2-3; tentative D call: TRBD2 (5 bases). The germline V and J ends were trimmed by 6 bases and 9 bases, with 13 bases remaining between them. Germline values: CDR1 SNHLY, CDR2 FYNNEI. CDR3 length: 12 amino acids.

The rearrangement links TRBV29-1 to TRBJ2-5; 14 bases match TRBD2. V trimming: 0 bases; J trimming: 5 bases; junction bases outside the gene matches: 5. Germline CDR1 and CDR2: SQVTM and ANQGSEA. There are 16 residues in the CDR3. This chain's CDR3 is CSVEDGTSGRDETQYF. The CDR3 nucleotides read TGCAGCGTTGAAGATGGGACTAGCGGGAGAGACGAGACCCAGTACTTC.

The genes are TRBV6-5 and TRBJ2-7; 13 bases agree with TRBD2. Germline values: CDR1 MNHEY, CDR2 SVGAGI. CDR3 size: 14 residues. V lost 7 bases, J lost 5 bases, and 5 bases stayed unmatched. CDR3 loop: CASTPGLAGHEQYF. CDR3 nucleotides: TGTGCCAGCACTCCGGGACTAGCGGGGCACGAGCAGTACTTC.

V gene TRBV7-2 combines with J gene TRBJ1-5; D gene uncertain. Germline V gene sequence: CDR1 SGHTA, CDR2 FQGNSA. The CDR3 is 14 residues long. V was pared by 2 bases and J by 3 bases, with 8 bases between. CDR3 protein: CASSLQVPNQPQHF. The CDR3 DNA follows: TGTGCCAGCAGCTTACAGGTTCCCAATCAGCCCCAGCATTTT.

This clone was counted between two and nine times. This chain connects TRBV28 to TRBJ2-2, with a possible D match to TRBD2 (7 bases). From germline, CDR1 is MDHEN and CDR2 SYDVKM. V lost 7 bases, J lost 4 bases, and 16 bases lay in between. The CDR3 extends over 15 amino acids. CDR3 DNA: TGTGCCAGCACCCCCATGGGGGGGCGCACCGGGGAGCTGTTTTTT. Translating gives CASTPMGGRTGELFF.

The genes are TRBV14 and TRBJ2-2; tentative D call: TRBD2 (5 bases). The CDR3 covers 14 residues. Germline V gene data show CDR1 as SGHDN and CDR2 as FVKESK. The V gene lost 1 base and the J gene lost 2 bases, with 5 bases spanning the gap. This chain's CDR3 is CASSQGTNTGELFF. The CDR3 nucleotides are TGTGCCAGCAGCCAAGGGACTAACACCGGGGAGCTGTTTTTT.

The chain couples TRBV6-5 to TRBJ1-1; 7 nucleotides align to TRBD1. After removal of 6 bases from V and 5 bases from J, the junction contained 6 bases not matched to a gene. Per germline, CDR1 MNHEY and CDR2 SVGAGI. The CDR3 extends over 13 amino acids. This CDR3 is CASRITQGTEAFF. CDR3 coding DNA: TGTGCCAGCAGAATAACACAGGGGACTGAAGCTTTCTTT.